This T cell receptor beta chain originates from a study of blood T cell repertoires in COVID-19. Overall study: Whether acute or convalescent, the COVID-19 samples came from the United States, Italy and Spain.

The germline V and J ends were trimmed by 4 bases and 0 bases, with 14 bases remaining between them. Germline V lookup: CDR1 GTSNPN, CDR2 SVGIG (reference sequence). The CDR3 totals 15 residues. Repertoires were generated with immunoSEQ multiplex PCR, while TCRdb's copy carries only in-frame clones and drops some. The data contain under 45,000 clones, 88% of them seen just once; the ten biggest clones take up around 9.6%. This TCR was recovered from a human donor in a cohort sampled during active COVID-19. The sample taken for sequencing was peripheral blood. The rearrangement links TRBV30 to TRBJ2-3; TRBD1 might be the D (5 bases). In DNA, the CDR3 is TGTGCCTGGAATCGTGGGGCCCTTAGCACAGATACGCAGTATTTT. It is translated as CAWNRGALSTDTQYF. The variable domain in full, with the rest retrieved from reference TRBV30 and TRBJ2-3, is SQTIHQWPATLVQPVGSPLSLECTVEGTSNPNLYWYRQAAGRGLQLLFYSVGIGQISSEVPQNLSASRPQDRQFILSSKKLLLSDSGFYLCAWNRGALSTDTQYFGPGTRLTVL.